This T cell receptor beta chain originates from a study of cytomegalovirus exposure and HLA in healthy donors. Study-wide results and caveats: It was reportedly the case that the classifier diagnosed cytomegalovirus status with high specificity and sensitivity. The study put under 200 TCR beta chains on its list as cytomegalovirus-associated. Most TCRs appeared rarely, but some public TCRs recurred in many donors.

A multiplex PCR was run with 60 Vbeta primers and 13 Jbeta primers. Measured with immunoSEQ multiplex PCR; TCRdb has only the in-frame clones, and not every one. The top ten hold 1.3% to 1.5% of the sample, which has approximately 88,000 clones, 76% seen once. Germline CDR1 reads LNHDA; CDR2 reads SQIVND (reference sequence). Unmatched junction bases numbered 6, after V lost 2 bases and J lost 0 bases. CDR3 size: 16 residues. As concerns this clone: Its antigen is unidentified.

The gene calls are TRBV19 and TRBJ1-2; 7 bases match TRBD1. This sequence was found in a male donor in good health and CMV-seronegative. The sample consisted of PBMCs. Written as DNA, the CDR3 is TGTGCCAGTAGTATAAACTCGGGACAGCCTAACTATGGCTACACCTTC. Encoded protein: CASSINSGQPNYGYTF.